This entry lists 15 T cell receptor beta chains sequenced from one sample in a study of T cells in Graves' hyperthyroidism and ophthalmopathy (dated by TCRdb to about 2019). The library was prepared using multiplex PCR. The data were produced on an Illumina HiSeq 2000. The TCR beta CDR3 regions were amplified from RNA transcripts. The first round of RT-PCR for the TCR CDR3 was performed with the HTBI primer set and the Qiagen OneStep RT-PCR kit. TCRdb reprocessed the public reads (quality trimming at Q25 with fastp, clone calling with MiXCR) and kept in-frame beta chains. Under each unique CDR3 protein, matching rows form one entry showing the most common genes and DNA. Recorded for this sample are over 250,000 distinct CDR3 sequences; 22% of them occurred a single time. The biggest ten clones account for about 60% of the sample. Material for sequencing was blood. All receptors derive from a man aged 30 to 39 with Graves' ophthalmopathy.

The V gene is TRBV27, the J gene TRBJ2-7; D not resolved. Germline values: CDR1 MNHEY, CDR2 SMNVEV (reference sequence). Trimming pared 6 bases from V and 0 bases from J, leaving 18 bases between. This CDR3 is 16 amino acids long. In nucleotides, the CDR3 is TGTGCCAGCAGACAATCCCCGGGTGGGTTCTCCTACGAGCAGTACTTC. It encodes CASRQSPGGFSYEQYF.

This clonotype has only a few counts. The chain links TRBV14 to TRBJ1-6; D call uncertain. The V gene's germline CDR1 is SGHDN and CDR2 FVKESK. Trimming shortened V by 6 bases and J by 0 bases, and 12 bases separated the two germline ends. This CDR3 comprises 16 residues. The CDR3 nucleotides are TGTGCCAGCAGTCCGGTGGGCAGCTCCTATAATTCACCCCTCCACTTT. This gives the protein CASSPVGSSYNSPLHF. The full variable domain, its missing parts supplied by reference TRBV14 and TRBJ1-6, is EAGVTQFPSHSVIEKGQTVTLRCDPISGHDNLYWYRRVMGKEIKFLLHFVKESKQDESGMPNNRFLAERTGGTYSTLKVQPAELEDSGVYFCASSPVGSSYNSPLHFGNGTRLTVT.

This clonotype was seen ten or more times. The CDR3 coding sequence is TGCAGTGCTAGAGATCTTGGTTCCGGGAGAGAGACCCAGTACTTC. Its translation: CSARDLGSGRETQYF. V and J are TRBV20-1 and TRBJ2-5, with D perhaps TRBD2 (6 bases). The V end lost 0 bases, the J end lost 4 bases, and 15 bases lay between the germline ends. The CDR3 is 15 amino acids. Germline V CDR1 and CDR2: DFQATT, SNEGSKA (reference sequence).

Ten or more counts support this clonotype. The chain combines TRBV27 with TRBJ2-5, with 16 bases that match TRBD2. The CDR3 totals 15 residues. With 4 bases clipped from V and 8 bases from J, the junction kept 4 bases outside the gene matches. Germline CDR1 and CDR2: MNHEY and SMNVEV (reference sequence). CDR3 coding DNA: TGTGCCAGCAGTTCGGGACTAGCGGGAGGGTTCACCCAGTACTTC. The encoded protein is CASSSGLAGGFTQYF.

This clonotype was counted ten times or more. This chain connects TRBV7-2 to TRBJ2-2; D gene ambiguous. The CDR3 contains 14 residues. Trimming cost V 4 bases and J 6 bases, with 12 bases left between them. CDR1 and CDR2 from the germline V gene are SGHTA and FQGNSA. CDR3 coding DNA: TGTGCCAGCAGCTCCCCCATAGTCGCCGGGGAGCTGTTTTTT. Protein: CASSSPIVAGELFF.

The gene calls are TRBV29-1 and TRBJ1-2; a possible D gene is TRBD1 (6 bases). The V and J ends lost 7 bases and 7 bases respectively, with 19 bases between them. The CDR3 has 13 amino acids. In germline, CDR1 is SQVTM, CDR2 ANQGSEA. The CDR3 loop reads CSARVGGTGGYTF. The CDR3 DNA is TGCAGCGCGAGAGTAGGGGGGACTGGTGGCTACACCTTC.

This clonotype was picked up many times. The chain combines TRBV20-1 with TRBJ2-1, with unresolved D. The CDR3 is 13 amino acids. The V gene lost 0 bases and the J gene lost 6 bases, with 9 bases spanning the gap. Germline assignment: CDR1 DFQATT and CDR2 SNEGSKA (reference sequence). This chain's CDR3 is CSARDPRVNEQFF. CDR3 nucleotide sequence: TGCAGTGCTAGAGATCCTAGAGTCAATGAGCAGTTCTTC.

The CDR3 nucleotides read TGCAGCGTTGACCCACTAGCGGGAGGCACAGATACGCAGTATTTT. It translates to CSVDPLAGGTDTQYF. This chain links TRBV29-1 with TRBJ2-3; 11 nucleotides line up with TRBD2. V lost 3 bases and J lost 1; bases outside the gene matches: 3. The CDR3 is 15 amino acids. Germline CDR1 and CDR2: SQVTM and ANQGSEA.

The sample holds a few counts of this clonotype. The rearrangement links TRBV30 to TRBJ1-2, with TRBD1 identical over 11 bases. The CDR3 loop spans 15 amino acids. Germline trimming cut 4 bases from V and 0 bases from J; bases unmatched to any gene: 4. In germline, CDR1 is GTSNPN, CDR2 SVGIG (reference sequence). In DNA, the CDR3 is TGTGCCTGGATGGACAGGGGGCGAGCTAACTATGGCTACACCTTC. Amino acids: CAWMDRGRANYGYTF.

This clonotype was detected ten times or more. CDR3 nucleotide sequence: TGTGCCAGCAGCCAAGACCGCAGGGGTTACTATGGCTACACCTTC. This codes for CASSQDRRGYYGYTF. The rearrangement links TRBV3-1 to TRBJ1-2, with a tentative D call TRBD1 (6 bases). V lost 0 bases and J 3 bases, leaving 11 bases between the germline ends. This CDR3 has 15 amino acids. Looked up from germline, CDR1 is LGHDT and CDR2 is YNNKEL (reference sequence).

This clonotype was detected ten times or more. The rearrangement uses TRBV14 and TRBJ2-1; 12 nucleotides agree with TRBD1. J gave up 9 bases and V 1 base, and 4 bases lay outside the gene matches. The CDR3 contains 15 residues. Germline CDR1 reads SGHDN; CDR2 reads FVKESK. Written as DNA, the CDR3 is TGTGCCAGCAGCCAAGCGGGACAGGGGGCACTTGAGCAGTTCTTC. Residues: CASSQAGQGALEQFF.

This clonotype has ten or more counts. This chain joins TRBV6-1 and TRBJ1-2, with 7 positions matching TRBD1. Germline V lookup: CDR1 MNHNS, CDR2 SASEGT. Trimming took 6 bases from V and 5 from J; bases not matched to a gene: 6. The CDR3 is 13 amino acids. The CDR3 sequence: CASRTGTAYGYTF. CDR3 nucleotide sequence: TGTGCCAGCAGAACCGGGACAGCATATGGCTACACCTTC.

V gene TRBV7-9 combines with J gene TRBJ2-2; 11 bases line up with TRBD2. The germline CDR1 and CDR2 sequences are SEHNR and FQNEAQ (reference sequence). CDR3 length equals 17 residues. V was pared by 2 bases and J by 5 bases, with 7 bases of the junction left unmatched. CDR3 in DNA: TGTGCCAGCAGCTTATCCCTAGCGGGAGGAAGTACCGGGGAGCTGTTTTTT. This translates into CASSLSLAGGSTGELFF.

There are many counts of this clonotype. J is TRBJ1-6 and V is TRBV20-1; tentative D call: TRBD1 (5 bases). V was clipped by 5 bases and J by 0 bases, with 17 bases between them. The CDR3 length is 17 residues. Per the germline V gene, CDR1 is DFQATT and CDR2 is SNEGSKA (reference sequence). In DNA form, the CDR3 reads TGCAGTGCTCCTGCGGGGGATAGCCACTCCTATAATTCACCCCTCCACTTT. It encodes CSAPAGDSHSYNSPLHF.

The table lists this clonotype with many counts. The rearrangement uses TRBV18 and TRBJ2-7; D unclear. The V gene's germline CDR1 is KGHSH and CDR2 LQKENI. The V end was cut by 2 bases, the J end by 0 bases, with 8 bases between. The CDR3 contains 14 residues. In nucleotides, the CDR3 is TGTGCCAGCTCACCATTCCTAGACTCCTACGAGCAGTACTTC. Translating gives CASSPFLDSYEQYF. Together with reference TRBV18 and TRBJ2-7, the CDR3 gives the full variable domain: NAGVMQNPRHLVRRRGQEARLRCSPMKGHSHVYWYRQLPEEGLKFMVYLQKENIIDESGMPKERFSAEFPKEGPSILRIQQVVRGDSAAYFCASSPFLDSYEQYFGPGTRLTVT.